This T cell receptor (beta chain) was retrieved from a study of radiotherapy plus CTLA-4 blockade in lung cancer. Study results and limitations: Clones derived from tumor TCRs expanded in blood after radiotherapy plus ipilimumab.

Regarding this clone: Its target is unknown.

With 5 bases removed from V and 6 bases from J, the gap between germline ends came to 14 bases. Germline V gene data show CDR1 as SGHTA and CDR2 as FQGTGA. CDR3 size: 14 residues. The assay was immunoSEQ multiplex PCR, and TCRdb's table has in-frame clones only and misses some. Here the sample spans over 60,000 clones, over 75% being singletons. The sample was peripheral blood, taken from a patient treated with radiotherapy plus ipilimumab. The sequence derives from a human donor with non-small cell lung cancer that progressed on radiotherapy plus ipilimumab. V is TRBV7-3 and J is TRBJ2-1, with D possibly matching TRBD1 (6 bases). CDR3 nucleotide sequence: TGTGCCAGCAGCGCCAGGACAGCCTCCAATGAGCAGTTCTTC. This sequence encodes CASSARTASNEQFF.